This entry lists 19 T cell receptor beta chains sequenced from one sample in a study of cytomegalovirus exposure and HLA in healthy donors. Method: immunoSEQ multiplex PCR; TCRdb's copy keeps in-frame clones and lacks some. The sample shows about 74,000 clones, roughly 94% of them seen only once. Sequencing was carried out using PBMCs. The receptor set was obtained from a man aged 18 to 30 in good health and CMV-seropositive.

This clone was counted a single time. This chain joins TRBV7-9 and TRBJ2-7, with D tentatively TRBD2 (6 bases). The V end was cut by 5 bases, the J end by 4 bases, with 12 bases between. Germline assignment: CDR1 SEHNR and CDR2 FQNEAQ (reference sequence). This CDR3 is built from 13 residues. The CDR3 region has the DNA TGTGCCAGCAGCGGCGGGGTCAAGTACGAGCAGTACTTC. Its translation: CASSGGVKYEQYF.

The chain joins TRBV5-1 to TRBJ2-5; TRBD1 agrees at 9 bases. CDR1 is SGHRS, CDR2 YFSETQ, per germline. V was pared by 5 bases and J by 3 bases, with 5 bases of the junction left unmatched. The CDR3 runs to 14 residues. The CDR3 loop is CASRQGAQEETQYF. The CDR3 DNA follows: TGCGCCAGCAGACAGGGGGCTCAAGAAGAGACCCAGTACTTC.

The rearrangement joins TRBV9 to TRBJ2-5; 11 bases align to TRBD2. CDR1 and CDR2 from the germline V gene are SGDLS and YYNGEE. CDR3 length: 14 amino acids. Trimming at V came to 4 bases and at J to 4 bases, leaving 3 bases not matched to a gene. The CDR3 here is CASSFGLAGETQYF. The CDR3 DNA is TGTGCCAGCAGCTTCGGACTAGCGGGAGAGACCCAGTACTTC.

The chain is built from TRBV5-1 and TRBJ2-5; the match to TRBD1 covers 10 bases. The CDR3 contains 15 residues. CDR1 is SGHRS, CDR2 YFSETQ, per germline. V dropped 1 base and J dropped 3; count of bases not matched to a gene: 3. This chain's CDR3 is CASSLYGTGEETQYF. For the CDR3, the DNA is TGCGCCAGCAGCTTGTATGGGACAGGGGAAGAGACCCAGTACTTC.

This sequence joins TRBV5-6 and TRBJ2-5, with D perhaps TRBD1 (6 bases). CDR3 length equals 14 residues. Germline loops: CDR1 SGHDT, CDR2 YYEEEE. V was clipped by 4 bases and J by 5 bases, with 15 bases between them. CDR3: CASSGPTGSETQYF. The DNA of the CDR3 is TGTGCCAGCAGCGGGCCTACAGGGTCCGAGACCCAGTACTTC.

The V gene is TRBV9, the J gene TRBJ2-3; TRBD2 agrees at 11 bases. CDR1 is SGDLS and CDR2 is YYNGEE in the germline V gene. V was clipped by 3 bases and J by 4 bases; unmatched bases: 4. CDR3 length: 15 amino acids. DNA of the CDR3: TGTGCCAGCAGCGCTCCGGGACTAGCGGCAGATACGCAGTATTTT. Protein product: CASSAPGLAADTQYF. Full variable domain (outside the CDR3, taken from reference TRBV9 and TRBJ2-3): DSGVTQTPKHLITATGQRVTLRCSPRSGDLSVYWYQQSLDQGLQFLIQYYNGEERAKGNILERFSAQQFPDLHSELNLSSLELGDSALYFCASSAPGLAADTQYFGPGTRLTVL.

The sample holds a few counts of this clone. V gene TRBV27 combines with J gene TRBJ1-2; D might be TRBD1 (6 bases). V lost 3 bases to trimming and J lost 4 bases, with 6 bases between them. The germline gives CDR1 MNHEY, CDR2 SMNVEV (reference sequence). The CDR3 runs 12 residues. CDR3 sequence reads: CASSFRGYGYTF. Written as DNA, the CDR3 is TGTGCCAGCAGTTTCAGGGGCTATGGCTACACCTTC.

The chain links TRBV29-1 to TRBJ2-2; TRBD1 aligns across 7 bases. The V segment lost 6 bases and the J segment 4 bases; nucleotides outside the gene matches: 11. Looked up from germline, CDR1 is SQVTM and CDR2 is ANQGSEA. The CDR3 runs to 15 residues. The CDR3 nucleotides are TGCAGCGTCGATATCGGGACAGAGGGCACCGGGGAGCTGTTTTTT. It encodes CSVDIGTEGTGELFF.

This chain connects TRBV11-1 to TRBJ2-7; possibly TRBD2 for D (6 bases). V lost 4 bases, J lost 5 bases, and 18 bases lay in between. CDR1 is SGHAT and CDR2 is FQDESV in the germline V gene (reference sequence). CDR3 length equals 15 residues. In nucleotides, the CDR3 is TGTGCCAGCAGCTATACTGCGGGGCAGGTCCACGAGCAGTACTTC. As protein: CASSYTAGQVHEQYF.

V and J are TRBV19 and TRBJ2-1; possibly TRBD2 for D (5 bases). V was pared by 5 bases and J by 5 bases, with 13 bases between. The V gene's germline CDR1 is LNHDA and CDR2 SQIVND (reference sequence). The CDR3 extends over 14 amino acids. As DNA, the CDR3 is TGTGCCAGTAGTCGGCTAGCAATCCACAATGAGCAGTTCTTC. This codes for CASSRLAIHNEQFF.

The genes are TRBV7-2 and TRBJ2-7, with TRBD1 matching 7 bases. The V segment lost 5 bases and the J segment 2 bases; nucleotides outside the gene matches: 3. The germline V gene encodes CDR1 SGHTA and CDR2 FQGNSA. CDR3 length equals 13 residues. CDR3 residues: CASSLDRAYEQYF. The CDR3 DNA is TGTGCCAGCAGCCTCGACAGGGCCTACGAGCAGTACTTC.

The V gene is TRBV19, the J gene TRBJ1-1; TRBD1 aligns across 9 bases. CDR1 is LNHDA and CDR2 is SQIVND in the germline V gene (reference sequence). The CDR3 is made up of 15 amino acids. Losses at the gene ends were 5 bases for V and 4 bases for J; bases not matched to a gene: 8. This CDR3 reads CASSLQTGGRTEAFF. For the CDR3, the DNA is TGTGCCAGTAGTCTACAAACAGGGGGCCGCACTGAAGCTTTCTTT.

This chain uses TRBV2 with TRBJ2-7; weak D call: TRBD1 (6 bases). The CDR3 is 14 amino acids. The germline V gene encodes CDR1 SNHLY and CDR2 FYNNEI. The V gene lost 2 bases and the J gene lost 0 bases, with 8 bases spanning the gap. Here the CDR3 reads CASSEWDNSYEQYF. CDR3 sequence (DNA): TGTGCCAGCAGTGAATGGGACAACTCCTACGAGCAGTACTTC.

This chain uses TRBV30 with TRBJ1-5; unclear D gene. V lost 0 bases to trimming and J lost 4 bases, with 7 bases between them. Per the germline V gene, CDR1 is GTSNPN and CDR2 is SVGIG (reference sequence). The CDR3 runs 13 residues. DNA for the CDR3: TGTGCCTGGAGTGTATCGGGGAATCAGCCCCAGCATTTT. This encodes CAWSVSGNQPQHF.

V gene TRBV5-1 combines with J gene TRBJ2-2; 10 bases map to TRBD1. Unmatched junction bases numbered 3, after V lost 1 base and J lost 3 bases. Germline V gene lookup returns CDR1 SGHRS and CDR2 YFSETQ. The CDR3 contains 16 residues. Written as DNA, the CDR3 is TGCGCCAGCAGCTTGCGGACAGGGGGGGACACCGGGGAGCTGTTTTTT. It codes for CASSLRTGGDTGELFF.

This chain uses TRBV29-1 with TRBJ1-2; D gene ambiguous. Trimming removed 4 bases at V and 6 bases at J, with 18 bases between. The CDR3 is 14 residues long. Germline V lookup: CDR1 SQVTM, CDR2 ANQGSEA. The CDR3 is CSVGTFLDGDGYTF. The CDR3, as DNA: TGCAGCGTTGGGACCTTTTTGGACGGGGATGGCTACACCTTC.

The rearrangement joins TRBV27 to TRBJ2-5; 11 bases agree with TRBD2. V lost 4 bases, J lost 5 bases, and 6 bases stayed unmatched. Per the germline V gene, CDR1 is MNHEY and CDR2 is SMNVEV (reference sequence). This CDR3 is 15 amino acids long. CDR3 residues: CASSSSSGRRETQYF. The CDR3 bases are TGTGCCAGCAGTTCCTCTAGCGGGAGGAGGGAGACCCAGTACTTC.

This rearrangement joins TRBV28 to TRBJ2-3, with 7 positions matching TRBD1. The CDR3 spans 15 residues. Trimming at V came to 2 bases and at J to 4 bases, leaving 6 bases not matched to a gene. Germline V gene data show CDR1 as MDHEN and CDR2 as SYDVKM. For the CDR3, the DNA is TGTGCCAGCAGTTTAGAGAACAGGGGTCCAGATACGCAGTATTTT. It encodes CASSLENRGPDTQYF.

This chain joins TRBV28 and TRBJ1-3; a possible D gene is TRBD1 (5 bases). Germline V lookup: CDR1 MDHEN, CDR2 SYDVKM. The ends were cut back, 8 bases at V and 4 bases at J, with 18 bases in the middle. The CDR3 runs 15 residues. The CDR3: CASSQPEGPGNTIYF. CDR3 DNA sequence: TGTGCCAGCTCCCAACCGGAGGGACCGGGAAACACCATATATTTT. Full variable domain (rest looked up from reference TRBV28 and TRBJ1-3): DVKVTQSSRYLVKRTGEKVFLECVQDMDHENMFWYRQDPGLGLRLIYFSYDVKMKEKGDIPEGYSVSREKKERFSLILESASTNQTSMYLCASSQPEGPGNTIYFGEGSWLTVV.